Described below is a single T cell receptor beta chain sequence and its context. Its target is unknown. The data belong to a study of cytomegalovirus exposure and HLA in healthy donors. Study summary: The roughly 670 first-cohort repertoires shared a platform with the 130 or so validation repertoires, as reported in a later analysis.

General study points: TCR beta chains numbering about 160 were designated cytomegalovirus-associated.

CDR1 and CDR2 (germline): SNHLY, FYNNEI. This CDR3 is built from 11 residues. The V end was cut by 11 bases, the J end by 2 bases, with 8 bases between. Generated by immunoSEQ multiplex PCR, the TCRdb table keeps only in-frame clones and is missing some. The sample has roughly 100,000 clones, about 95% seen once. This TCR derives from a woman between 18 and 30 years old in good health and CMV-seronegative. The source material was PBMCs. The chain carries TRBV2 and TRBJ2-3; D is unclear. CDR3 sequence: CASCYTDTQYF. The CDR3 region has the DNA TGTGCCTCTTGTTACACAGATACGCAGTATTTT.